This is a list of T cell receptor beta chains from one sample in a study of regulatory T cells in long-lasting Graves disease. One entry per CDR3 protein results from TCRdb running MiXCR on the multiplex PCR reads. The table lists fewer than 350,000 distinct CDR3 sequences, 15% to 20% of them singletons. The source was peripheral blood mononuclear cells (PBMCs), collected at new diagnosis, from a patient treated with antithyroid drugs. These receptors were collected from a female donor with Graves disease. CDR3s include the opening cysteine and the closing phenylalanine or tryptophan. A D gene is named only where the DNA matches it firmly. A clone size is listed for some rows: how often the clone was seen (once, few, many), or a class if it is expanded.

>-|TRBV6-2/TRBV6-3|-|TRBJ2-4
TGTGCCAGCAGTTACGCGTCGGAGGGAGCCAAAAACATTCAGTACTTC
CASSYASEGAKNIQYF
>-|TRBV6-1|many|TRBJ2-2
TGTGCCAGCAGGGAGCCGGGACATAACACCGGGGAGCTGTTTTTT
CASREPGHNTGELFF
>-|TRBV11-2|many|TRBJ2-1
TGTGCCAGCAGCTTAGTCACGGCGGGAGAGCAGTTCTTC
CASSLVTAGEQFF
>-|TRBV12-3/TRBV12-4|many|TRBJ1-2
TGTGCCAGCAGTCTAGGGACGGGCTATGGCTACACCTTC
CASSLGTGYGYTF
>-|TRBV5-1|many|TRBJ2-7
TGCGCCAGCAGCCCGCCGGGGATGAGCGAGCAGTACTTC
CASSPPGMSEQYF
>TRBD2|TRBV3-1|many|TRBJ2-7
TGTGCCAGCAGCCAAGATTACGAGCGGGACCCCTACGAGCAGTACTTC
CASSQDYERDPYEQYF
>-|TRBV3-1|-|TRBJ2-3
TGTGCCAGCAGCTCCCTACGGGGGAACACAGATACGCAGTATTTT
CASSSLRGNTDTQYF
>-|TRBV18|many|TRBJ2-5
TGTGCCAGCTCACCAATGGCGGAGGACCAGTACTTC
CASSPMAEDQYF
>TRBD2|TRBV18|many|TRBJ2-3
TGTGCCAGCTCACCCCTCCCTGTGGCTAGCGGAGGCACAGATACGCAGTATTTT
CASSPLPVASGGTDTQYF
>TRBD2|TRBV5-4|-|TRBJ2-5
TGTGCCAGCAGCTTTAGCGGGAGCGAGACCCAGTACTTC
CASSFSGSETQYF
>-|TRBV7-9|many|TRBJ2-3
TGTGCCAGCAGCTTGTCTCTCACAGATACGCAGTATTTT
CASSLSLTDTQYF
>TRBD2|TRBV6-1|many|TRBJ2-1
TGTGCCAGCAGTGATGGCGGGAGCTCCTACAATGAGCAGTTCTTC
CASSDGGSSYNEQFF
>TRBD1|TRBV6-1|many|TRBJ2-3
TGTGCCAGCAGACCTCCGGGACAGGGCCCCACAGATACGCAGTATTTT
CASRPPGQGPTDTQYF
>-|TRBV24-1|many|TRBJ1-5
TGTGCCACCAGTGAATCAGGGAGCAATCAGCCCCAGCATTTT
CATSESGSNQPQHF
>TRBD2|TRBV3-1|many|TRBJ2-7
TGTGCCAGCAGCCAAACTAGCGGGAGCGGTAACGAGCAGTACTTC
CASSQTSGSGNEQYF
>-|TRBV6-5|-|TRBJ2-1
TGTGCCAGCAGTTACGGGGCGGGACCCCGGGTCTTC
CASSYGAGPRVF
>-|TRBV12-3/TRBV12-4|-|TRBJ2-7
TGTGCCAGCAGTACACCTCAACAGGGATTCTACGAGCAGTACTTC
CASSTPQQGFYEQYF
>-|TRBV2|-|TRBJ1-4
TGTGCCAGCAGTGAGGGCGACCTCCTGTGGAAACTGTTTTTT
CASSEGDLLWKLFF
>-|TRBV30|-|TRBJ2-3
TGTGCCTGGAGTGAAAGCGCAGATACGCAGTATTTT
CAWSESADTQYF
>TRBD1|TRBV25-1|few|TRBJ2-1
TGTGCCAGGAGGAAACAGGGGAATGAGCAGTTCTTC
CARRKQGNEQFF
>TRBD2|TRBV7-2|few|TRBJ2-3
TGTGCCAGCAGCTTAGGCCGGACTAGCGGGAGGGCCGGTGATACGCAGTATTTT
CASSLGRTSGRAGDTQYF
>-|TRBV19|many|TRBJ2-7
TGTGCCAGTAGGGGCGAGTCCTACGAGCAGTACTTC
CASRGESYEQYF
>-|TRBV19|few|TRBJ2-2
TGTGCCAGTAGTATAGATCTGAGTGACACCGGGGAGCTGTTTTTT
CASSIDLSDTGELFF
>TRBD1|TRBV20-1|many|TRBJ1-1
TGCAGTACCGAAACAGGGGGGGCGATGAACACTGAAGCTTTCTTT
CSTETGGAMNTEAFF
>TRBD1|TRBV20-1|many|TRBJ2-7
TGCAGTGGCCTAGGACAGGACACCTACGAGCAGTACTTC
CSGLGQDTYEQYF
>TRBD2|TRBV4-2|-|TRBJ2-3
TGTGCCAGCAGCCAAGTAGCGGGGGGGACTGATACGCAGTATTTT
CASSQVAGGTDTQYF
>-|TRBV11-3|-|TRBJ2-7
TGTGCCAGCGCGGGGTGGAGCTACGAGCAGTACTTC
CASAGWSYEQYF
>-|TRBV6-1|-|TRBJ1-4
TGTGCCAGCAGTCCTCAGACGGGTTCGAATGAAAAACTGTTTTTT
CASSPQTGSNEKLFF
>TRBD2|TRBV9|many|TRBJ2-1
TGTGCCAGCAGCGCACGTAGCGGGAGCGACAATGAGCAGTTCTTC
CASSARSGSDNEQFF
>TRBD2|TRBV20-1|-|TRBJ2-1
TGCAGTGCTGGCCCTAGCGGGAGTCTGAACAATGAGCAGTTCTTC
CSAGPSGSLNNEQFF
>TRBD1|TRBV12-5|many|TRBJ1-2
TGTGCTAGTGGTTTGTCCCTTTTGGGACAGGGGCGAAACGACTATGGCTACACCTTC
CASGLSLLGQGRNDYGYTF
>-|TRBV27|many|TRBJ1-5
TGTGCCAGCAGTTTATCCGTCGGGGGGCGTCAGCCCCAGCATTTT
CASSLSVGGRQPQHF
>TRBD2|TRBV6-2/TRBV6-3|many|TRBJ2-3
TGTGCCAGCAGTACCGCCGGGACTAGCGGCGGCACTAGCACAGATACGCAGTATTTT
CASSTAGTSGGTSTDTQYF
>-|TRBV6-4|-|TRBJ2-3
TGTGCCAGCAGCCTCCAAGGGGAGGCCTCAGATACGCAGTATTTT
CASSLQGEASDTQYF
>-|TRBV11-2|-|TRBJ2-1
TGTGCCAGCAGCACCGGAAGCTATAGTGAGCAGTTCTTC
CASSTGSYSEQFF
>-|TRBV12-3/TRBV12-4|many|TRBJ2-5
TGTGCCAGCAGTTTAGGGCAGGGTAGCCAGTACTTC
CASSLGQGSQYF
>-|TRBV6-2/TRBV6-3|many|TRBJ2-1
TGTGCCAGCAGTTACTGGGACACAGGTTACAATGAGCAGTTCTTC
CASSYWDTGYNEQFF
>TRBD1|TRBV3-1|-|TRBJ2-7
TGTGCCAGCAGCCAAGTCGGTCTGGACAGGAGGTTCGAGCAGTACTTC
CASSQVGLDRRFEQYF
>TRBD2|TRBV4-1|few|TRBJ2-3
TGCGCCAGCAGCCAAGATTTCCTAGCGGGAACGATTAACACAGATACGCAGTATTTT
CASSQDFLAGTINTDTQYF
>-|TRBV28|many|TRBJ2-2
TGTGCCAGCAGTTTCAACCCACAGAGAGGAGCGAACACCGGGGAGCTGTTTTTT
CASSFNPQRGANTGELFF
>TRBD1|TRBV24-1|-|TRBJ2-5
TGTGCCACCAGTGGATCGCGGACAGGGGCACTACAAGAGACCCAGTACTTC
CATSGSRTGALQETQYF
>-|TRBV25-1|many|TRBJ1-1
TGTGCCAGCAGTGAGATGAGGGACGTCGGGGGAAGAGCTTTCTTT
CASSEMRDVGGRAFF
>TRBD1|TRBV20-1|-|TRBJ1-5
TGCAGTGCTCTACAGGGGGCGCGACGGGGCAATCAGCCCCAGCATTTT
CSALQGARRGNQPQHF
>TRBD2|TRBV6-1|many|TRBJ2-7
TGTGCCAGCAGTAAACGACTAGCCTGGGACGAGCAGTACTTC
CASSKRLAWDEQYF
>-|TRBV12-3/TRBV12-4|few|TRBJ1-4
TGTGCCAGCAGTTCCCTCCAGGGGTGGGGTGAAAAACTGTTTTTT
CASSSLQGWGEKLFF
>-|TRBV30|many|TRBJ2-5
TGTGCCTGGAGGAGGGTGATGGGCGGCCAAGAGACCCAGTACTTC
CAWRRVMGGQETQYF
>TRBD2|TRBV6-1|few|TRBJ2-3
TGTGCCAGCAGTGAACTAGCGGGTAGCACAGATACGCAGTATTTT
CASSELAGSTDTQYF
>-|TRBV20-1|many|TRBJ2-5
TGCAGTGCTGACGAGGGACGGATGCAAGAGACCCAGTACTTC
CSADEGRMQETQYF
>TRBD2|TRBV30|many|TRBJ2-1
TGTGCCTGGGAGGGAGCTAGCGGCATGGGGGAGCAGTTCTTC
CAWEGASGMGEQFF
>TRBD2|TRBV12-5|many|TRBJ2-7
TGTGCTAGTGGTTTGTCACCGATAGCGGGAAATCCCTACGAGCAGTACTTC
CASGLSPIAGNPYEQYF
>-|TRBV28|once|TRBJ2-5
TGTGCCAGCAGTTTAATTCAAGCTGGCCAAGAGACCCAGTACTTC
CASSLIQAGQETQYF
>-|TRBV19|-|TRBJ2-7
TGTGCCAGTAGTATAGAAGTGGAGACTGCCGCCTACGAGCAGTACTTC
CASSIEVETAAYEQYF
>TRBD2|TRBV11-2|many|TRBJ2-1
TGTGCCAGCAGCTCCGGGACTAGCGGGAGTAGATGGTTCTTC
CASSSGTSGSRWFF
>-|TRBV2|many|TRBJ2-2
TGTGCCAGCGGTCTAGGGGAGCTGTTTTTT
CASGLGELFF
>TRBD2|TRBV12-3/TRBV12-4|many|TRBJ2-1
TGTGCCAGCCGAGATCAAGGACTAGCGGGATCTGAGCAGTTCTTC
CASRDQGLAGSEQFF